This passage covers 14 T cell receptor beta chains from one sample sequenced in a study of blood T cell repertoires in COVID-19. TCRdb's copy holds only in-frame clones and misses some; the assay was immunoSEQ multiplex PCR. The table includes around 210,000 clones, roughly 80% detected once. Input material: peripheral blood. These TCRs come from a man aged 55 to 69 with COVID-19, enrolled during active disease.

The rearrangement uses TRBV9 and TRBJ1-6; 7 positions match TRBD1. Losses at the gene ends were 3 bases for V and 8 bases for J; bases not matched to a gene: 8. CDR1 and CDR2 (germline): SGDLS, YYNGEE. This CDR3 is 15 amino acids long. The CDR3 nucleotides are TGTGCCAGCAGCGCTACCGGGACAGATTATTCACCCCTCCACTTT. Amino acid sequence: CASSATGTDYSPLHF.

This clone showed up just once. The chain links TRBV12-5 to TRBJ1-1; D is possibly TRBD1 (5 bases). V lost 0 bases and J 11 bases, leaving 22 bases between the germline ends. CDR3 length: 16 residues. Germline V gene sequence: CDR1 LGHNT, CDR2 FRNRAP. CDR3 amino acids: CASGLVLRQSALWAFF. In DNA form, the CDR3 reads TGTGCTAGTGGTTTGGTACTACGACAGTCTGCCTTGTGGGCTTTCTTT.

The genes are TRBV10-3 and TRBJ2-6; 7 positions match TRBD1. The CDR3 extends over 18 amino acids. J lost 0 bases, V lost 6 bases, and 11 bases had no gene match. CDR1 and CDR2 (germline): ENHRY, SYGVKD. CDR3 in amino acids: CAISYRGQIFSGANVLTF. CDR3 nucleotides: TGTGCCATCAGCTACAGGGGCCAAATCTTCTCTGGGGCCAACGTCCTGACTTTC.

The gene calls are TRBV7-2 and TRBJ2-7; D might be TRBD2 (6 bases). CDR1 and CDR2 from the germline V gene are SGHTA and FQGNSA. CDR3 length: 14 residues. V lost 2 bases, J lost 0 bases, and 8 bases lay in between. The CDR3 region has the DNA TGTGCCAGCAGCTTAATGGGACTCTCCTACGAGCAGTACTTC. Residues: CASSLMGLSYEQYF.

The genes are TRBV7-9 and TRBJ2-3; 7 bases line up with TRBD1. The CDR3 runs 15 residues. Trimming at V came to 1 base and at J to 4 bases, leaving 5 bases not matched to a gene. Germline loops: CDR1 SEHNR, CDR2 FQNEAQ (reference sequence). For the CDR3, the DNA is TGTGCCAGCAGCTTAGGGACAGGCTCTGCAGATACGCAGTATTTT. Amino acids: CASSLGTGSADTQYF.

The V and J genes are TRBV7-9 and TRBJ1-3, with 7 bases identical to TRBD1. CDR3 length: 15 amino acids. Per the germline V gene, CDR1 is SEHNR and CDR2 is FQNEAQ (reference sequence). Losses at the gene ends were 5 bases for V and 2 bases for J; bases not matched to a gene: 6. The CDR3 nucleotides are TGTGCCAGCAGCGGGGACAGTATTACTGGAAACACCATATATTTT. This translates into CASSGDSITGNTIYF.

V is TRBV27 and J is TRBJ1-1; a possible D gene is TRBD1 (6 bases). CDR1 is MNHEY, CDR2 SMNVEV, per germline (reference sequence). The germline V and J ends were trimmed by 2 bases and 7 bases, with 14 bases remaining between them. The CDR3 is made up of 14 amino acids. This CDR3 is CASSLGGGHLEAFF. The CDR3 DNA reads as TGTGCCAGCAGTTTAGGTGGGGGCCACCTTGAAGCTTTCTTT.

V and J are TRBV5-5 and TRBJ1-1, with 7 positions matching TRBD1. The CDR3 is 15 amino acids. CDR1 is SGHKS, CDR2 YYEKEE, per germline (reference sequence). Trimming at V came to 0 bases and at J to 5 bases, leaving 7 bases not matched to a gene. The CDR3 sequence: CASSLAGGSGTEAFF. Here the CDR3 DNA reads TGTGCCAGCAGCTTGGCAGGGGGGTCGGGGACTGAAGCTTTCTTT.

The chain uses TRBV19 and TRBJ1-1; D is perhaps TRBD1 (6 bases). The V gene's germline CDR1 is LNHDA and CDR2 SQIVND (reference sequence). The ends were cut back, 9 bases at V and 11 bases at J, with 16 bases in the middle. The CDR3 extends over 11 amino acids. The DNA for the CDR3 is TGTGCCAGCCAGGGGAGGGAAGTGGCTTTCTTT. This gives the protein CASQGREVAFF.

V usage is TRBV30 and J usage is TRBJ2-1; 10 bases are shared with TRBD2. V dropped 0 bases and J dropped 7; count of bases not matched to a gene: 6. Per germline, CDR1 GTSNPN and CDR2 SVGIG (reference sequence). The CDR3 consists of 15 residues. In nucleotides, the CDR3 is TGTGCCTGGAGTGTAAGACTAGCGGGCTCGAATGAGCAGTTCTTC. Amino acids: CAWSVRLAGSNEQFF. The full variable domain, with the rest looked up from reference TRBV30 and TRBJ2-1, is SQTIHQWPATLVQPVGSPLSLECTVEGTSNPNLYWYRQAAGRGLQLLFYSVGIGQISSEVPQNLSASRPQDRQFILSSKKLLLSDSGFYLCAWSVRLAGSNEQFFGPGTRLTVL.

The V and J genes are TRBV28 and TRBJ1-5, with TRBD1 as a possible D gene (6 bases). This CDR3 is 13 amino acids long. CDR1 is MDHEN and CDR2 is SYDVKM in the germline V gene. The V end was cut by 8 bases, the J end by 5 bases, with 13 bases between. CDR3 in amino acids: CASEGVVDQPQHF. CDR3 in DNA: TGTGCCAGCGAGGGGGTGGTGGATCAGCCCCAGCATTTT.

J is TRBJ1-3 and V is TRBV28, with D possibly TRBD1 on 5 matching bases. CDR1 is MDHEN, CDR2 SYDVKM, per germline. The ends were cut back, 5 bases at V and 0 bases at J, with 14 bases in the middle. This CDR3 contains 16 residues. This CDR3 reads CASSLPGPLSGNTIYF. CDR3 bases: TGTGCCAGCAGTCTTCCAGGGCCTCTCTCTGGAAACACCATATATTTT.

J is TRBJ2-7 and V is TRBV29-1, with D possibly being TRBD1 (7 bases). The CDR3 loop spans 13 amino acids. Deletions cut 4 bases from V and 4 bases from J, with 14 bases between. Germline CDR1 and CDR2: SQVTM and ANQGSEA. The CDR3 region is CSVGGQEGYEQYF. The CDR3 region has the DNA TGCAGCGTTGGAGGACAGGAGGGATACGAGCAGTACTTC.

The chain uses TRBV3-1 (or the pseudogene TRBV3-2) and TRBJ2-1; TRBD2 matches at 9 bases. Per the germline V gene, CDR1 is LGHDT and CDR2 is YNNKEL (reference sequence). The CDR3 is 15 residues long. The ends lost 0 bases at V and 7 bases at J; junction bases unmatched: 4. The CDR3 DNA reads TGTGCCAGCAGCCAAGATCTGGGACTAGCAAATGAGCAGTTCTTC. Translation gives CASSQDLGLANEQFF.